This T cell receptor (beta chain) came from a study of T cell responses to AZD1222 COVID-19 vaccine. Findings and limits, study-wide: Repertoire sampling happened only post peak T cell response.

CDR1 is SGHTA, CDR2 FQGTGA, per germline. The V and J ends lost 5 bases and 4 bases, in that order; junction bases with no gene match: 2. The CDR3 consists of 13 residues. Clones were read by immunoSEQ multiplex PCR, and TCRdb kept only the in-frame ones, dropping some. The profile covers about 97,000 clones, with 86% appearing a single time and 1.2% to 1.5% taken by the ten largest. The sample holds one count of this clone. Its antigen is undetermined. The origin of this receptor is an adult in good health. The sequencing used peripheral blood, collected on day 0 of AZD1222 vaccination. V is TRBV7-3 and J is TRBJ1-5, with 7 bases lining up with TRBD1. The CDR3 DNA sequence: TGTGCCAGCAGCGGGGACAGAAATCAGCCCCAGCATTTT. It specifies CASSGDRNQPQHF.